One and the same sample provided the 31 T cell receptor beta chains below, sequenced in a study of blood T cell repertoires in COVID-19. Only in-frame clones appear in the TCRdb table, and some are missing; sequencing was by immunoSEQ multiplex PCR. The data hold around 110,000 clones, with about nine tenths observed a single time. Sequenced material: peripheral blood. The receptors come from a human donor with active COVID-19. The donor label of this sample is uncertain.

The chain recombines TRBV10-3 with TRBJ1-5, with D maybe TRBD1 (6 bases). The CDR3 is made up of 20 amino acids. V was clipped by 6 bases and J by 4 bases, with 31 bases between them. The germline CDR1 and CDR2 sequences are ENHRY and SYGVKD. CDR3: CAISGTPTQGTPLGNQPQHF. CDR3 DNA sequence: TGTGCCATCAGCGGAACACCAACACAGGGCACCCCCTTGGGGAATCAGCCCCAGCATTTT.

The V gene is TRBV19, the J gene TRBJ1-2; TRBD1 might be the D (5 bases). Germline V CDR1 and CDR2: LNHDA, SQIVND (reference sequence). This CDR3 has 13 amino acids. V was pared by 3 bases and J by 0 bases, with 5 bases between. The CDR3 is CASSMTANYGYTF. CDR3 coding DNA: TGTGCCAGTAGTATGACAGCTAACTATGGCTACACCTTC.

The chain couples TRBV4-1 to TRBJ1-2; no clear D. Trimming left V 4 bases short and J 2 bases short, with 8 bases between. Per germline, CDR1 MGHRA and CDR2 YSYEKL. This CDR3 has 13 amino acids. In DNA form, the CDR3 reads TGCGCCAGCAGCCCCACCGGGAACTATGGCTACACCTTC. Translating it yields CASSPTGNYGYTF.

V gene TRBV3-1 (or the pseudogene TRBV3-2) combines with J gene TRBJ2-7; D is perhaps TRBD1 (6 bases). The CDR3 is 14 amino acids. The V gene's germline CDR1 is LGHDT and CDR2 YNNKEL (reference sequence). V lost 2 bases and J lost 5, with 13 bases in between. The CDR3, as DNA: TGTGCCAGCAGCCAATCAGGGGCAGTCAACGAGCAGTACTTC. Amino acid sequence: CASSQSGAVNEQYF.

This clone came up once. The J gene is TRBJ2-1, the V gene TRBV29-1, with TRBD1 identical over 8 bases. V lost 3 bases, J lost 15 bases, and 10 bases stayed unmatched. This CDR3 has 12 residues. From germline, CDR1 is SQVTM and CDR2 ANQGSEA. The CDR3 DNA follows: TGCAGCGTTGAGGGGATCAGAGACAGGGGGTTCTTC. Its protein is CSVEGIRDRGFF.

The chain recombines TRBV29-1 with TRBJ2-3, with 8 bases fitting TRBD2. CDR3 length: 16 amino acids. The V gene end was trimmed by 3 bases and the J gene end by 2 bases; junction bases not matched to a gene: 10. Germline-derived CDR1 and CDR2 are SQVTM and ANQGSEA. In nucleotides, the CDR3 is TGCAGCGTTGATGGCGTGGCGGGGGGACCCACAGATACGCAGTATTTT. Residues: CSVDGVAGGPTDTQYF.

This clone has only a few counts. This chain links TRBV28 with TRBJ2-1, with 10 bases fitting TRBD2. The CDR3 extends over 16 amino acids. Germline loops: CDR1 MDHEN, CDR2 SYDVKM. V was pared by 6 bases and J by 10 bases, with 15 bases of the junction left unmatched. CDR3 sequence: CASSPSGASGGGEQFF. CDR3 nucleotides: TGTGCCAGCAGCCCCAGCGGGGCTAGCGGGGGAGGGGAGCAGTTCTTC.

The rearrangement uses TRBV27 and TRBJ2-3, with D perhaps matching TRBD2 (6 bases). The length of the CDR3 is 17 residues. Germline assignment: CDR1 MNHEY and CDR2 SMNVEV (reference sequence). Trimming took 7 bases from V and 6 from J, leaving 26 bases between them. For the CDR3, the DNA is TGTGCCAGCACCTATTCCAGGGCCGGGGGTAGCCACGATACGCAGTATTTT. It yields the protein CASTYSRAGGSHDTQYF.

About this clone: Germline is not matched at one junction end, which may reflect a read error. The V gene is TRBV2, the J gene TRBJ2-2, with TRBD2 as a possible D gene (5 bases). The CDR3 loop spans 15 amino acids. Germline lookup yields CDR1 SNHLY and CDR2 FYNNEI. This CDR3 is CARSVSAVGGGELFF. CDR3 in DNA: TGTGCCAGAAGTGTATCAGCGGTGGGTGGCGGGGAGCTGTTTTTT.

The V and J genes are TRBV19 and TRBJ1-3; TRBD1 is a possible D gene (5 bases). CDR1 and CDR2 (germline): LNHDA, SQIVND (reference sequence). Trimming removed 1 base at V and 2 bases at J, with 18 bases between. The CDR3 runs to 18 residues. The chain's CDR3 is CASSIAPGISTAGNTIYF. The DNA for the CDR3 is TGTGCCAGTAGTATAGCACCAGGGATTTCCACCGCTGGAAACACCATATATTTT. The whole variable domain, remainder taken from reference TRBV19 and TRBJ1-3, is DGGITQSPKYLFRKEGQNVTLSCEQNLNHDAMYWYRQDPGQGLRLIYYSQIVNDFQKGDIAEGYSVSREKKESFPLTVTSAQKNPTAFYLCASSIAPGISTAGNTIYFGEGSWLTVV.

V and J are TRBV6-5 and TRBJ1-4, with 10 bases matching TRBD1. V lost 6 bases to trimming and J lost 5 bases; unmatched junction nucleotides: 6. There are 15 residues in the CDR3. Germline V gene data show CDR1 as MNHEY and CDR2 as SVGAGI. DNA for the CDR3: TGTGCCAGCAGGGGACCGGGACAGGGGAATGAAAAACTGTTTTTT. Its protein is CASRGPGQGNEKLFF.

The chain joins TRBV5-5 to TRBJ2-2; D is ambiguous. The CDR3 loop spans 16 amino acids. V gave up 1 base and J gave up 0 bases, with 10 bases separating them. Germline V gene sequence: CDR1 SGHKS, CDR2 YYEKEE (reference sequence). The CDR3 sequence is CASSLFTNANTGELFF. The DNA of the CDR3 is TGTGCCAGCAGCTTGTTTACAAACGCGAACACCGGGGAGCTGTTTTTT.

For the CDR3, the DNA is TGTGCCAGCAGCGTAGCCGAGTACCCGCGAGACAATGAGCAGTTCTTC. As protein: CASSVAEYPRDNEQFF. This chain joins TRBV9 and TRBJ2-1, with D hard to call. CDR3 length: 16 residues. V gave up 0 bases and J gave up 5 bases, with 15 bases separating them. The germline gives CDR1 SGDLS, CDR2 YYNGEE.

The J gene is TRBJ1-1, the V gene TRBV6-5; 8 bases are a match to TRBD1. The V gene's germline CDR1 is MNHEY and CDR2 SVGAGI. The CDR3 totals 13 residues. The V segment lost 5 bases and the J segment 5 bases; nucleotides outside the gene matches: 4. The CDR3 nucleotides read TGTGCCAGCAGTAGGACAGGGAGAACTGAAGCTTTCTTT. It encodes CASSRTGRTEAFF.

The CDR3 DNA follows: TGTGCCAGCGCCGGGACAGGGGTCACTGAAGCTTTCTTT. Protein sequence: CASAGTGVTEAFF. This chain links TRBV6-5 with TRBJ1-1, with TRBD1 matching over 10 bases. The V gene's germline CDR1 is MNHEY and CDR2 SVGAGI. The CDR3 runs to 13 residues. V lost 8 bases, J lost 4 bases, and 4 bases stayed unmatched.

This clone has only one observation. The V and J genes are TRBV6-5 and TRBJ2-1, with 12 bases lining up with TRBD1. Per the germline V gene, CDR1 is MNHEY and CDR2 is SVGAGI. This CDR3 is 14 amino acids long. The V gene end was trimmed by 6 bases and the J gene end by 7 bases; junction bases not matched to a gene: 4. This chain's CDR3 is CASRGTGGMNEQFF. The CDR3 nucleotides read TGTGCCAGCAGGGGGACAGGGGGCATGAATGAGCAGTTCTTC.

V and J are TRBV28 and TRBJ1-3; 8 bases map to TRBD1. Trimming took 7 bases from V and 3 from J; bases not matched to a gene: 8. Germline V gives CDR1 MDHEN, CDR2 SYDVKM. The CDR3 contains 15 residues. The CDR3 loop reads CASTLRTGYGNTIYF. The DNA for the CDR3 is TGTGCCAGCACTCTTCGGACAGGGTATGGAAACACCATATATTTT.

A single count supports this clone. This chain joins TRBV7-2 and TRBJ2-1; D not resolved. Trimming removed 5 bases at V and 3 bases at J, with 5 bases between. Germline lookup yields CDR1 SGHTA and CDR2 FQGNSA. CDR3 length: 12 residues. CDR3 sequence: CASSRDYNEQFF. CDR3 nucleotide sequence: TGTGCCAGCAGCCGAGACTACAATGAGCAGTTCTTC.

The chain carries TRBV19 and TRBJ1-5; D ambiguous. CDR3 length: 15 residues. Germline V CDR1 and CDR2: LNHDA, SQIVND (reference sequence). Trimming shortened V by 3 bases and J by 4 bases, and 13 bases separated the two germline ends. The CDR3 nucleotides read TGTGCCAGTAGTATTGCGCGTTCCTTAAATCAGCCCCAGCATTTT. Protein: CASSIARSLNQPQHF.

The V call is TRBV12-3 or TRBV12-4, the J call TRBJ1-2, with 8 bases aligning to TRBD1. V lost 5 bases, J lost 8 bases, and 4 bases stayed unmatched. The CDR3 extends over 12 amino acids. CDR3 sequence: CASSPSGGGYTF. The CDR3 nucleotides read TGTGCCAGCAGTCCTTCAGGGGGCGGCTACACCTTC.

The chain is built from TRBV19 and TRBJ1-5, with no clear D. Trimming shortened V by 5 bases and J by 5 bases, and 13 bases separated the two germline ends. CDR3 length equals 14 residues. CDR1 is LNHDA and CDR2 is SQIVND in the germline V gene (reference sequence). The CDR3 sequence: CASSLGSYYQPQHF. CDR3 coding DNA: TGTGCCAGTAGTCTAGGGTCCTATTATCAGCCCCAGCATTTT.

This sequence joins TRBV4-1 and TRBJ1-6, with TRBD1 matching over 7 bases. J gave up 6 bases and V 0 bases, and 5 bases lay outside the gene matches. CDR1 MGHRA and CDR2 YSYEKL come from the germline V gene. The CDR3 has 16 amino acids. The chain's CDR3 is CASSQDPNRGNSPLHF. CDR3 coding DNA: TGCGCCAGCAGCCAAGATCCAAACAGGGGTAATTCACCCCTCCACTTT.

CDR3 residues: CAILDREGESYNSPLHF. In DNA form, the CDR3 reads TGTGCCATCCTGGACAGGGAGGGTGAATCCTATAATTCACCCCTCCACTTT. The chain employs TRBV10-3 and TRBJ1-6; TRBD1 matches 8 bases. This CDR3 is built from 17 residues. V gave up 8 bases and J gave up 1 base; unmatched junction bases: 10. CDR1 is ENHRY and CDR2 is SYGVKD in the germline V gene.

This chain links TRBV4-1 with TRBJ2-7; 9 nucleotides line up with TRBD2. The J segment lost 2 bases and the V segment lost 0 bases, leaving 2 bases of the junction unmatched. The CDR3 sequence is 15 residues long. Germline assignment: CDR1 MGHRA and CDR2 YSYEKL. Written as DNA, the CDR3 is TGCGCCAGCAGCCAAGAGCTAGCGGGGCCCTACGAGCAGTACTTC. Translating gives CASSQELAGPYEQYF.

The chain recombines TRBV29-1 with TRBJ2-3, with TRBD1 as a possible D gene (6 bases). The CDR3 spans 12 residues. Between the trimmed V and J ends, which lost 6 bases and 6 bases, there was a span of 13 bases. Germline V gene data show CDR1 as SQVTM and CDR2 as ANQGSEA. The CDR3 DNA reads as TGCAGCGTCCGTGACCAGGGGGATACGCAGTATTTT. It codes for CSVRDQGDTQYF.

The chain recombines TRBV7-6 with TRBJ1-2; a weak D match, TRBD1 (6 bases). Germline-derived CDR1 and CDR2 are SGHVS and FNYEAQ. The CDR3 contains 16 residues. V dropped 5 bases and J dropped 1 base, with 17 bases sitting between them. The CDR3 protein is CASSPNRAGLNYGYTF. CDR3 DNA: TGTGCCAGCAGCCCCAACAGGGCAGGCCTTAACTATGGCTACACCTTC.

In its sample, this clone was seen a few times. The chain recombines TRBV5-1 with TRBJ2-7; 9 bases fit TRBD1. V was pared by 4 bases and J by 5 bases, with 13 bases of the junction left unmatched. Germline V gives CDR1 SGHRS, CDR2 YFSETQ. The length of the CDR3 is 16 residues. The CDR3: CASSPRPGTGMNEQYF. The CDR3 coding sequence is TGCGCCAGCAGCCCACGTCCCGGGACAGGGATGAACGAGCAGTACTTC.

The genes are TRBV7-6 and TRBJ2-2, with 11 bases lining up with TRBD2. Germline trimming cut 2 bases from V and 4 bases from J; bases unmatched to any gene: 6. This CDR3 comprises 17 residues. Germline CDR1 SGHVS, CDR2 FNYEAQ. CDR3: CASSLTQLAGGTGELFF. Here the CDR3 DNA reads TGTGCCAGCAGCTTAACCCAGCTAGCGGGGGGCACCGGGGAGCTGTTTTTT.

This clone was found once. The chain recombines TRBV29-1 with TRBJ1-1; D possibly corresponds to TRBD1 (5 bases). Deletions cut 0 bases from V and 1 base from J, with 9 bases between. The CDR3 covers 14 residues. Germline loops: CDR1 SQVTM, CDR2 ANQGSEA. The CDR3 protein is CSVEEGGENTEAFF. The CDR3 coding sequence is TGCAGCGTTGAAGAGGGAGGGGAGAACACTGAAGCTTTCTTT.

The chain couples TRBV6-6 to TRBJ2-7; D ambiguous. The CDR3 length is 14 residues. CDR1 is MNHNY, CDR2 SVGAGI, per germline (reference sequence). V lost 0 bases and J 4 bases, leaving 10 bases between the germline ends. The CDR3 sequence is CASSYSIFSYEQYF. The CDR3 DNA reads TGTGCCAGCAGTTACTCGATATTCAGTTACGAGCAGTACTTC.

The chain is built from TRBV18 and TRBJ1-4; the D gene is possibly TRBD1 (6 bases). The CDR3 totals 13 residues. V was trimmed by 3 bases and J by 14 bases, leaving 16 bases between them. Germline CDR1 and CDR2: KGHSH and LQKENI. For the CDR3, the DNA is TGTGCCAGCTCACCGAACCGGGACAATTCGCTGTTTTTT. Its protein product is CASSPNRDNSLFF.